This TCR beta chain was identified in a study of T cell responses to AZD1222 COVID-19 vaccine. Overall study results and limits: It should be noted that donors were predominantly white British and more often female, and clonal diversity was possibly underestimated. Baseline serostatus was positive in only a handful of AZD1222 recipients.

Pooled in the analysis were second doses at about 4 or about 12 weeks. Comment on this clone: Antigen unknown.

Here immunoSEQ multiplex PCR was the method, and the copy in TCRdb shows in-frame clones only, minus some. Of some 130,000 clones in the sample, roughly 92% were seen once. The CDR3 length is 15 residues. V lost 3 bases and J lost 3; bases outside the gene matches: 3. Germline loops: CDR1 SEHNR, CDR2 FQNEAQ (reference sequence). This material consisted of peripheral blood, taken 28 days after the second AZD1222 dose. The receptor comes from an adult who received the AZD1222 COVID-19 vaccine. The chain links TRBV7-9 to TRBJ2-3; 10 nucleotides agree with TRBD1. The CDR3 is CASSFGTGATDTQYF. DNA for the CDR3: TGTGCCAGCAGCTTTGGGACAGGGGCAACAGATACGCAGTATTTT.